What follows describes a single TCR beta chain. The sample comes from a study of blood T cell repertoires in COVID-19. Under the authors' procedure: Amplification of reference gene primers provided the estimated nucleated cell counts. Profiling relied on immunoSEQ multiplex PCR, and the TCRdb table lists in-frame clones only, not all of them. D and trimming were read from the DNA, whereas the V and J calls and clone size are those reported in that table. The profile covers approximately 260,000 clones, with around four fifths appearing a single time and 9.5% to 15% taken by the ten largest. V dropped 4 bases and J dropped 8; count of bases not matched to a gene: 15. The CDR3 is made up of 18 amino acids. Germline lookup yields CDR1 SGHDT and CDR2 YYEEEE.

Specimen: peripheral blood. The sequence came from an older woman with active or convalescent COVID-19. The V call is TRBV5-6, the J call TRBJ2-1; 13 nucleotides agree with TRBD2. As DNA, the CDR3 is TGTGCCAGCAGCACCGGCATGGGGGGACTAGCGGGGTCCGATGAGCAGTTCTTC. Protein sequence: CASSTGMGGLAGSDEQFF.